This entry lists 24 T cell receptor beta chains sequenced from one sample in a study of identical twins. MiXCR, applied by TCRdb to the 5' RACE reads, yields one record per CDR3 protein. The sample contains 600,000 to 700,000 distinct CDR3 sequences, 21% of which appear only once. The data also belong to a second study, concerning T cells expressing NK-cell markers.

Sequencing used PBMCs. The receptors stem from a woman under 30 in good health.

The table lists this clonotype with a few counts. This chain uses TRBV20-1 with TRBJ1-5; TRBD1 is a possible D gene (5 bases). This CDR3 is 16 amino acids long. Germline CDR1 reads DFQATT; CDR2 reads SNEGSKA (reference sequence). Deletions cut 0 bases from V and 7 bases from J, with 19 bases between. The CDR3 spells CSARDSGGISGQPQHF. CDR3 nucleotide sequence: TGCAGTGCTAGAGATAGTGGGGGGATTTCAGGACAGCCCCAGCATTTT.

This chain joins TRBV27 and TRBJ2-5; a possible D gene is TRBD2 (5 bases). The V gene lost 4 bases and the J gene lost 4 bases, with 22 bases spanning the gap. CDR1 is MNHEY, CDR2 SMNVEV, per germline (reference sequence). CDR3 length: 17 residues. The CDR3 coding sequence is TGTGCCAGCAGTTCGCGACGTTTGAGGGTGGGTGGAGAGACCCAGTACTTC. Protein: CASSSRRLRVGGETQYF.

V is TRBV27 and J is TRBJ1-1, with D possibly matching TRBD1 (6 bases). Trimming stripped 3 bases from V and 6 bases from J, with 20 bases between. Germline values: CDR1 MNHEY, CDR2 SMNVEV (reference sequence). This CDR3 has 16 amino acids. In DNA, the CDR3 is TGTGCCAGCAGTTTGAGGGCAGGGGAGGCGTTGGCTGAAGCTTTCTTT. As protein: CASSLRAGEALAEAFF.

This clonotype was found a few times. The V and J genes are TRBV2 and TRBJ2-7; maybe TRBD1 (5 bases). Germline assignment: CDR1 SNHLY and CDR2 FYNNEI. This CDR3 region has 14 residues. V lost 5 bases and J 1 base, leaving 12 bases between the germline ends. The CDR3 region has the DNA TGTGCCAGCAGTTATCAGGGTTCTTCCTACGAGCAGTACTTC. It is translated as CASSYQGSSYEQYF.

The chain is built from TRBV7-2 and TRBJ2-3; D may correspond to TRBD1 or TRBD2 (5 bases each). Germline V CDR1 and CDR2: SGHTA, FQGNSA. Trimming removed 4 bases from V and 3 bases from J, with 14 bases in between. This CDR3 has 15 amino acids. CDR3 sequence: CASSYRGFVTDTQYF. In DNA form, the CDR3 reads TGTGCCAGCAGCTACCGGGGCTTTGTAACAGATACGCAGTATTTT.

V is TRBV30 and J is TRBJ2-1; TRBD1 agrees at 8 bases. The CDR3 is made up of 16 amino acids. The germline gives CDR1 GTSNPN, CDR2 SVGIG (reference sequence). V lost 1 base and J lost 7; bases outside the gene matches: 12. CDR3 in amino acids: CAWSGRTGFGENEQFF. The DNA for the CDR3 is TGTGCCTGGAGTGGCCGGACAGGGTTTGGAGAAAATGAGCAGTTCTTC.

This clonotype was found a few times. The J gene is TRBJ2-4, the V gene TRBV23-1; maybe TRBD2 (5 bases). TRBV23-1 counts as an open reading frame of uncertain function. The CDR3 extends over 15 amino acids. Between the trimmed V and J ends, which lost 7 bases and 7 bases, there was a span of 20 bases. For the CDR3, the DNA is TGCGCCAGCACCCTACGAACCGGACTTCGGAACATTCAGTACTTC. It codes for CASTLRTGLRNIQYF.

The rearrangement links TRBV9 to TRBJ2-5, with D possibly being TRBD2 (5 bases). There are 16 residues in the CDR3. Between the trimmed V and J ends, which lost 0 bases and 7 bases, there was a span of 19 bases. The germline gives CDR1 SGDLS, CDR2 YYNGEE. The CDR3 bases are TGTGCCAGCAGCGTAGGTGTTGGGCCGGGGTCTGGGACCCAGTACTTC. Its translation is CASSVGVGPGSGTQYF.

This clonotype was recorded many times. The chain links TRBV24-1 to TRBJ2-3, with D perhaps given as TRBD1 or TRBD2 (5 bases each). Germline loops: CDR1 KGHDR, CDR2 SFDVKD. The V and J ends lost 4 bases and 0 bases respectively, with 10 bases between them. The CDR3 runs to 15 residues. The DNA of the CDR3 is TGTGCCACCAGTGACCGGGGCGGCAGCACAGATACGCAGTATTTT. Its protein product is CATSDRGGSTDTQYF.

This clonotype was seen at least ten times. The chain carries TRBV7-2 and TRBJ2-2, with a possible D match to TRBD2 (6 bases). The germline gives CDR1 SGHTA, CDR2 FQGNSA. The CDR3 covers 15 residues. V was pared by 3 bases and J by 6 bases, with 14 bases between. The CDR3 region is CASSFGGAGPGELFF. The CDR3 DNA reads TGTGCCAGCAGCTTTGGAGGGGCGGGGCCCGGGGAGCTGTTTTTT.

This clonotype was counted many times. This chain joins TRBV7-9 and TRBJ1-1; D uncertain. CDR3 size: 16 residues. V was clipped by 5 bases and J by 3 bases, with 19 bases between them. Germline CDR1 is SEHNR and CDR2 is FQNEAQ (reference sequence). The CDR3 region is CASSPLITPRDTEAFF. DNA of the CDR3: TGTGCCAGCAGCCCCCTTATAACACCGAGGGACACTGAAGCTTTCTTT.

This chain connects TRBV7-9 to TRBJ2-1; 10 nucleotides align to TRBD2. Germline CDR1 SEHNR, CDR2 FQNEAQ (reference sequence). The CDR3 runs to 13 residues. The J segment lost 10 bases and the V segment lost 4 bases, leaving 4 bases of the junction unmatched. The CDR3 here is CASSSIAGGEQFF. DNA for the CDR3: TGTGCCAGCAGCTCGATAGCGGGGGGAGAGCAGTTCTTC.

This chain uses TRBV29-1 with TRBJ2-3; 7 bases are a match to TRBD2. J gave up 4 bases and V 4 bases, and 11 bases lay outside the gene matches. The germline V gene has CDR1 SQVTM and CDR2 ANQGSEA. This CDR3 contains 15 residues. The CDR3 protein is CSVVGAGYPSDTQYF. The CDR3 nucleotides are TGCAGCGTTGTAGGAGCGGGATACCCTTCAGATACGCAGTATTTT.

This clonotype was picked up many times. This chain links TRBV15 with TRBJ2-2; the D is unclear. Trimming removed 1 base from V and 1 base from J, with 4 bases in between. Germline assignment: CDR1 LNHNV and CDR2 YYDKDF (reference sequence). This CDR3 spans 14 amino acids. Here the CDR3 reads CATSRGQNTGELFF. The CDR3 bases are TGTGCCACCAGCAGAGGCCAGAACACCGGGGAGCTGTTTTTT.

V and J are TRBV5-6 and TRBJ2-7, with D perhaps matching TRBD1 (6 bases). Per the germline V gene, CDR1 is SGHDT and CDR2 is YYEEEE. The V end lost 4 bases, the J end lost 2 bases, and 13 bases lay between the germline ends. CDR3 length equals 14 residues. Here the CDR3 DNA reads TGTGCCAGCAGCCCCGACAGGAGGACCTACGAGCAGTACTTC. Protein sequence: CASSPDRRTYEQYF. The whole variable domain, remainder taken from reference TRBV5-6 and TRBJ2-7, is DAGVTQSPTHLIKTRGQQVTLRCSPKSGHDTVSWYQQALGQGPQFIFQYYEEEERQRGNFPDRFSGHQFPNYSSELNVNALLLGDSALYLCASSPDRRTYEQYFGPGTRLTVT.

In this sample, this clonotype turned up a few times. CDR3 protein: CATSRDLRSESPLHF. CDR3 DNA sequence: TGTGCCACCAGCAGAGATCTTAGATCCGAATCACCCCTCCACTTT. The chain recombines TRBV15 with TRBJ1-6; D gene ambiguous. The CDR3 is 15 residues long. CDR1 is LNHNV, CDR2 YYDKDF, per germline (reference sequence). V dropped 0 bases and J dropped 10 bases, with 13 bases sitting between them.

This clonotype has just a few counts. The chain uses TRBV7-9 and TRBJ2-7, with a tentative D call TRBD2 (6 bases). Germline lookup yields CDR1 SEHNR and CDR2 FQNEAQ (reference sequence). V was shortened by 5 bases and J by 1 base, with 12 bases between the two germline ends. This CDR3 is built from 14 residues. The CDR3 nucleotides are TGTGCCAGCAGCGACACGGGAGATTCCTACGAGCAGTACTTC. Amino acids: CASSDTGDSYEQYF.

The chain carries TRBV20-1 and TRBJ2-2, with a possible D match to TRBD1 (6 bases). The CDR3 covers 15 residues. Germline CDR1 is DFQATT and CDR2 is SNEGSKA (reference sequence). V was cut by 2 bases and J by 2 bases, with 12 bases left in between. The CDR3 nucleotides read TGCAGTGCTAGACGTCAGGGGTCAAACACCGGGGAGCTGTTTTTT. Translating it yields CSARRQGSNTGELFF.

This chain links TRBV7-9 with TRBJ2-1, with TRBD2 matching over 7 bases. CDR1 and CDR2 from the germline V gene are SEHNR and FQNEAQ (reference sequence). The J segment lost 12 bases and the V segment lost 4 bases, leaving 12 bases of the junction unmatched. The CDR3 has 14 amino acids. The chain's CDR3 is CASSSGGSPLGQFF. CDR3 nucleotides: TGTGCCAGCAGCTCGGGGGGTTCTCCCCTAGGGCAGTTCTTC.

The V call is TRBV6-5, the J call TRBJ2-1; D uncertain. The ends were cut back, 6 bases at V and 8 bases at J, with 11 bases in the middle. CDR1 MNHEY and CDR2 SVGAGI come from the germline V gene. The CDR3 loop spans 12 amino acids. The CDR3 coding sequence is TGTGCCAGCAGCTCACGCGTCCATGAGCAGTTCTTC. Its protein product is CASSSRVHEQFF.

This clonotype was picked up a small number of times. The CDR3 DNA sequence: TGTGCCAGCCGCCGAGGTCTGGGCTCCTATAATTCACCCCTCCACTTT. Translated: CASRRGLGSYNSPLHF. The chain joins TRBV12-3 or TRBV12-4 to TRBJ1-6; D remains ambiguous. The CDR3 contains 16 residues. Trimming took off 8 bases at V and 0 bases at J, with 14 bases between the two ends.

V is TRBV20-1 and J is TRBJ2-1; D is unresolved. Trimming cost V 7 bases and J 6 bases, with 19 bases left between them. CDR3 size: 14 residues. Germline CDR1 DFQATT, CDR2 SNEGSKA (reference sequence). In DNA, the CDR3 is TGCAGTGGCAACCCGAGATCGAGGAGCAATGAGCAGTTCTTC. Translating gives CSGNPRSRSNEQFF.

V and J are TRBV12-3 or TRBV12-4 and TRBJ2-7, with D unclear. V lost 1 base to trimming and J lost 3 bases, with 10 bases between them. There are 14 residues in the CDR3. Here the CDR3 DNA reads TGTGCCAGCAGTTTAGATTGGACGCGCTACGAGCAGTACTTC. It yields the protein CASSLDWTRYEQYF.

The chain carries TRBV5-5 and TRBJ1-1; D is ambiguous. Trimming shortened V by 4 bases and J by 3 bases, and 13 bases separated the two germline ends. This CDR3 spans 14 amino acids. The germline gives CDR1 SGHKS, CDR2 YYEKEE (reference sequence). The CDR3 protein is CASSRLQPDTEAFF. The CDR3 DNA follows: TGTGCCAGCAGCCGACTACAACCGGACACTGAAGCTTTCTTT.